This T cell receptor (beta chain) was obtained from a study of CD8 T cells in Susac syndrome. Sequencing targeted TCR beta in blood CD8+ and CD4+ T cells. TEMRA cells were enriched by FACS, while CD8+ and CD4+ T cells were obtained through a negative isolation that was performed magnetically. The RNA input was roughly 0.45 to 1 ug, and it was reverse transcribed with random hexamers. The method of amplification for TCR beta CDR3 was immunoSEQ multiplex PCR, covering 54 Vbeta and 13 Jbeta. TCRdb reprocessed the immunoSEQ multiplex PCR reads with MiXCR, giving one entry per CDR3 protein. Of roughly 80,000 distinct CDR3 sequences listed, 85% to 95% are singletons. The V and J ends lost 3 bases and 5 bases respectively, with 8 bases between them. The length of the CDR3 is 13 residues. Germline CDR1 reads SEHNR; CDR2 reads FQNEAQ (reference sequence).

The sample comprised CD8+ T cells from PBMCs. The chain has TRBV7-9 and TRBJ1-5; D is perhaps TRBD1 (5 bases). The sequence derives from a human donor in good health. Here the CDR3 DNA reads TGTGCCAGCAGCTTCGGGGGGGATCAGCCCCAGCATTTT. It codes for CASSFGGDQPQHF.